Below, one TCR beta chain is given with its context. Its matching antigen is unknown. Ophthalmopathy donors were characterized by moderate-to-severe activity, CAS of at least 3, NOSPECS of at least 4, and duration under 3 months. Excluded were patients with other autoimmune diseases, uncontrolled infections, pregnancy or lactation. This sample stems from a study of Graves' ophthalmopathy and Graves' hyperthyroidism. Broader study findings: Most thyroid-expanded clonotypes exceeding 0.001 frequency were also found in blood.

CDR3 regions of TCR beta were amplified from RNA transcripts. Amplification began with first-round RT-PCR using HTBI primers, then second-round multiplex PCR was performed. A single record per CDR3 protein comes from TCRdb applying MiXCR to the multiplex PCR reads. The sample consists of about 400,000 distinct CDR3 sequences, 15% to 20% of them appearing once. Germline CDR1 and CDR2: MNHEY and SVGEGT. The CDR3 is made up of 14 amino acids. V gave up 8 bases and J gave up 2 bases, with 16 bases separating them. The chain combines TRBV6-2 or TRBV6-3 with TRBJ2-7; D might be TRBD2 (6 bases). This TCR was sampled from a woman aged 18 to 35 with Graves' ophthalmopathy. Source material: peripheral blood. The CDR3 DNA reads TGTGCCAGCGGGGGGACCAGGAGAACCTACGAGCAGTACTTC. Amino acid sequence: CASGGTRRTYEQYF.